This TCR beta chain was captured by sequencing in a study of cytomegalovirus exposure and HLA in healthy donors (dated by TCRdb to 2015 to 2018). Regarding the research as a whole: An earlier analysis of fewer than 750 of the donors reported 276 Gb of sequence data and 117 million unique TCR beta sequences obtained from about 200 million T cells. A separate validation cohort of 100 to 150 different subjects was used in addition to the roughly 640-subject first cohort. A later analysis re-examined previously published TCR beta repertoires from around 670 donors and added high-resolution HLA genotyping to investigate patterns of TCR occurrence. Donor age, sex, ethnicity and CMV serostatus were collected together with the repertoire data. In an earlier analysis of 587 of the donors, high-throughput TCR beta sequencing was used to judge whether each TCR beta V gene segment behaved as functional or pseudogenic. In a later genetic analysis, genome-wide SNP genotypes for about 55% of the roughly 700 donors were used, and that subset was treated as a discovery cohort. The later analysis used no new phenotypic data to find candidate immune exposures, relying instead on TCR beta sequences and their occurrence across donors. Roughly 290 gigabases of sequencing data and around 85 million unique TCR sequences made up an early release that covered approximately 700 HLA-typed donors. Every discovery cohort repertoire had been produced on one sequencing platform. The study was designed to test whether signatures of past pathogen exposure could be identified by cataloging public T cell receptors. Among the roughly 400 genotyped donors, about 85% belonged to the genetic ancestry cluster associated with self-reported Caucasian donors. Roughly 5 DR-DQ haplotypes were treated as single units for association and clustering because of strong linkage in the cohort. Across 300 to 500 genotyped donors of the cohort, an average of approximately 220,000 unique TCR beta nucleotide sequences per donor were sequenced, and approximately 19% of those sequences were non-productive. The study used immunosequencing to profile the T cell repertoires of about 670 subjects and linked those repertoires to cytomegalovirus serostatus. The study combined high-throughput TCR immunosequencing, statistical association of individual TCRs with disease status, and machine learning to predict cytomegalovirus infection status. HLA typing covered class I and class II loci at four-digit resolution. The number of typed donors differed by locus: about 620-630 for A, B, C, DRB1 and DQB1; approximately 530 for DQA1; some 590 for DPA1; and around 450 for DPB1. Here is what the overall study found, with its caveats: Linkage disequilibrium might explain the correlated functional status among segregating V segments, but an unknown experimental factor could not be ruled out. In a later genetic analysis, fewer N-insertions in productive TCRs were reported among donors in an Asian-associated ancestry cluster than the 666-donor mean. A few of the identified cytomegalovirus-associated TCR beta chains were confirmed in vitro to be specific for cytomegalovirus antigens. A cluster of highly shared sequence variants was judged likely to be a technical artifact of the sequencing pipeline. In a later analysis, the rate of TCR association differed among HLA loci, with DRB1 alleles having the most associated TCRs and HLA-C alleles having the fewest. The authors suggested that the approach could potentially be generalized to other disease states and immunological phenotypes. The presence/absence analyses assumed that sequencing depth was roughly uniform across donors, and that assumption may not be true. Most CMV-associated TCR beta chains appeared to be HLA-restricted in a later analysis, and the HLA associations seemed to be driven largely by CMV exposure. The earlier analysis of approximately 590 of the donors excluded approximately 15 rarely observed V segments, including chromosome 9 orphons, because counts were too low. In an earlier analysis of some 540 of the donors, most TCR beta V segments appeared in productive rearrangements about 87% or about 30% of the time, broadly matching IMGT annotations. A later genetic analysis associated a missense DCLRE1C variant with V-gene and J-gene trimming of TCR beta chains, and an independent cohort replicated the association. Strong co-occurrence of HLA alleles, especially DR and DQ, made assigning TCR associations to individual alleles difficult. The cohort was sequenced for TCR beta chains only, and without alpha or paired-chain data the features that could be detected were limited. A later analysis associated 15,000 to 20,000 TCR beta sequences with specific HLA alleles at a false discovery rate of 0.05. Because some donors lacked HLA typing at each locus, the association tests relied only on the typed subset. In a later analysis, HLA-associated TCR beta chains showed more clonal expansion and lower generation probabilities than non-associated chains that were equally common. A further reported finding was that TCR beta sequences accurately predicted the HLA-A and HLA-B alleles for most subjects in the first cohort. Some IMGT-functional V segments, including TRBV6-2 and TRBV6-3, could not be distinguished by the 87-base-pair reads and were therefore excluded. Across donors, most TCR sequences were observed very rarely, whereas some public TCRs were present in many individuals. Several of the top co-occurrence clusters appeared to be linked to parvovirus B19, influenza, CMV and Epstein-Barr virus, according to a later analysis. Immune exposure information for the cohort was limited to CMV serostatus. Cytomegalovirus status was reported to be diagnosed by the classifier with high specificity and sensitivity in both the original and validation cohorts. The study gave a list of some 150 TCR beta chains associated with cytomegalovirus.

The library was produced with the immunoSEQ multiplex PCR assay. For the multiplex PCR, a mixture combining 60 forward primers for TCR Vbeta segments and 13 reverse primers for TCR Jbeta segments was used. Amplification of the CDR3 region of rearranged TCR beta genes was performed with a multiplex PCR assay on genomic DNA. The amplified TCR beta libraries were sequenced on the Illumina HiSeq System as 87-base-pair reads. Regarding the original processing steps: A later analysis tallied around 80 million unique TCR beta chains across the 666 repertoires, and some 10 million of those chains were shared by two or more donors. A nearest-neighbor algorithm error-corrected the raw reads and collapsed the reads into unique sequences, merging closely related sequences to remove PCR and sequencing errors. V, D and J gene segments were assigned by aligning CDR3 sequences to IMGT reference sequences. For a sequence to be retained, a match of at least six nucleotides to both a V gene segment and a J gene segment was required. Rearrangements were called productive when the CDR3 lacked stop codons and stayed in frame with V and J; all others were non-productive. Following IMGT convention, CDR3 was defined as the stretch from the second conserved V-encoded cysteine up to the conserved J-encoded phenylalanine. Sequences without an unambiguous match to a single V gene segment were excluded from the earlier analysis of a few hundred of the donors. An earlier analysis of some 500 of the donors classified V segments as functional when productive rearrangements were above 56.7% and as segregating when the standard deviation between donors was above 5%. To diagnose cytomegalovirus status from the catalog of TCR beta chain sequences, a statistical classification framework was built. V and J gene assignment, in a later analysis, came from comparing TCR nucleotide sequences with IMGT/GENE-DB human TR gene sequences. Using the TCRdist pipeline, a later analysis assigned CDR3 sequences along with most-parsimonious VDJ recombination scenarios. In a later analysis, each TCR beta chain was defined by its CDR3 amino acid sequence together with its V-gene family, and reads without a unique V-gene family were excluded. To address suspected cross-contamination and a sequencing artifact, a later analysis removed 592 highly shared, low-generation-probability nucleotide sequences. For each public chain, a later analysis derived a clonal expansion index from normalized ranks of inferred template counts within each repertoire. A later analysis computed generation probabilities with a VDJ recombination model fitted to out-of-frame rearrangements, and checked the results against IGoR. In a later analysis, TCR-TCR, TCR-HLA and TCR-CMV co-occurrence was scored with hypergeometric tests, and a repertoire-size bias correction was applied to TCR pairs. To estimate false discovery rates, a later analysis permuted the HLA or CMV assignments 20 times. In a later analysis, co-occurring TCRs were grouped with DBSCAN, and TCRdist sequence similarity was added when clustering was performed within HLA-allele-positive subsets. Co-occurrence clustering excluded repertoires with fewer than 30,000 or more than 120,000 public chains, plus five with anomalous nucleotide sharing. TCRdb's version of the immuneACCESS table is confined to in-frame rearrangements and falls short of the full clone set. An unresolved V gene accounts for under half of the shortfall where checked; the remainder is of unknown origin. The D gene and trimming were derived from the DNA, and the V and J assignments and clone size from that table. Within this sample are 110,000 to 150,000 clones, with 60% to 85% of them counted one time only. The top ten clones comprise roughly 7.3% of the sample.

The CDR3 measures 15 amino acids from cysteine to phenylalanine. The entry retains the CDR3 DNA only, 45 bases that are in frame from base 1. The trim is 2 bases for V and 0 bases for J, with a gap of 10 bases between the germline ends. Reading the germline V gene (reference sequence) gives CDR1 GTSNPN and CDR2 SVGIG. The cohort comprised approximately 700 healthy bone marrow donors. Cohort members were all nominally healthy when sampled, although unrecorded immune exposures were likely present. The donor was CMV seronegative and belonged to the group of more than 300 seronegative cohort members. A peripheral blood sample was provided by each donor, and peripheral blood mononuclear cells were used for TCR beta sequencing. The Qiagen DNeasy Blood Extraction Kit was used to extract genomic DNA from the blood cell samples. Notes on this clone: Its specific antigen is unknown. Base qualities are not provided; no much larger clone lies one nucleotide away.

Recombination connected TRBV30 to TRBJ1-4; the D gene is not confidently resolved. The sequence came from a man aged 25-40 years in good health and CMV-seronegative. The sequenced material came from PBMCs. The CDR3 loop reads CAWSIGETTNEKLFF. Read as DNA, the sequence is TGTGCCTGGAGTATCGGGGAAACAACTAATGAAAAACTGTTTTTT.